Here is one TCR beta chain with its context. The data were taken from a study of blood T cell repertoires in COVID-19. Study in general: Whether acute or convalescent, the COVID-19 samples came from the United States, Italy and Spain.

In terms of age and location, participants ranged from about 18 to 89 years and lived in approximately 24 US areas. Clinical history reported by participants formed the basis on which cohorts were assigned. V was clipped by 2 bases and J by 5 bases, with 18 bases between them. Germline V gene lookup returns CDR1 SGHNT and CDR2 YYREEE (reference sequence). This CDR3 comprises 16 residues. Sequencing was performed with immunoSEQ multiplex PCR; in TCRdb, only in-frame clones are kept and a portion is missing. The sample consists of about 170,000 clones, roughly 80% of them appearing once. The specimen sequenced was PBMCs or T cells enriched from blood (not recorded which). The rearrangement joins TRBV5-4 to TRBJ2-3; tentative D call: TRBD2 (5 bases). This receptor was identified in a man aged 45-65 years who had recovered from COVID-19. CDR3 loop: CASSLFGEPSEDTQYF. CDR3 nucleotides: TGTGCCAGCAGCTTATTTGGGGAGCCTTCTGAAGATACGCAGTATTTT.